This T cell receptor (beta chain) derives from a study of blood T cell repertoires in COVID-19. Study summary: From the United States, Italy and Spain came samples of acute and convalescent COVID-19. Sample material is recorded as cDNA or gDNA derived from T cells, B-cell-depleted T cells, or PBMCs.

Original processing notes: Reference gene primer amplification yielded estimated nucleated cell counts. Here immunoSEQ multiplex PCR was the method, and the copy in TCRdb shows in-frame clones only, minus some. Clone size and V and J calls were adopted from that table, with D and trimming inferred from the DNA. This sample carries 170,000 or so clones, 84% of them seen once, and the ten largest clones take less than 15%. This CDR3 contains 15 residues. The source material was peripheral blood. The receptor's source is a man aged 18-30 years with active or convalescent COVID-19. This chain links TRBV21-1 with TRBJ1-5; the table calls TRBD1, which could not be checked here. TRBV21-1 is given as a pseudogene. The CDR3 protein is CASSKGNRRNQPQHF. CDR3 sequence (DNA): TGTGCCAGCAGCAAAGGGAACAGGCGCAATCAGCCCCAGCATTTT.